These 22 T cell receptor beta chains were all obtained from the same sample, sequenced in a study of technical replicates of blood from a handful of donors. This table comes from immunoSEQ multiplex PCR, and its TCRdb copy is limited to in-frame clones, with some not included. The data contain approximately 81,000 clones, almost 96% of them singletons. The sample taken for sequencing was T cells isolated from PBMCs. All receptors come from a human donor in good health.

The V gene is TRBV19, the J gene TRBJ2-7; possibly TRBD2 for D (5 bases). Germline CDR1 is LNHDA and CDR2 is SQIVND (reference sequence). V was trimmed by 5 bases and J by 3 bases, leaving 14 bases between them. The CDR3 spans 14 residues. The DNA for the CDR3 is TGTGCCAGTAGTGTCTGGACTCCTGTCTACGAGCAGTACTTC. This gives the protein CASSVWTPVYEQYF. Using reference TRBV19 and TRBJ2-7 for the parts outside the CDR3, the full variable domain is DGGITQSPKYLFRKEGQNVTLSCEQNLNHDAMYWYRQDPGQGLRLIYYSQIVNDFQKGDIAEGYSVSREKKESFPLTVTSAQKNPTAFYLCASSVWTPVYEQYFGPGTRLTVT.

The rearrangement links TRBV2 to TRBJ2-1, with D possibly matching TRBD2 (5 bases). Trimming took off 2 bases at V and 1 base at J, with 12 bases between the two ends. This CDR3 has 16 residues. CDR1 and CDR2 from the germline V gene are SNHLY and FYNNEI. CDR3 DNA sequence: TGTGCCAGCAGTGAACACCCGCGCGGGTCCTACAATGAGCAGTTCTTC. Translated, it gives CASSEHPRGSYNEQFF.

This clone has only one observation. This rearrangement joins TRBV6-1 to TRBJ1-1, with a weak D call TRBD1 (6 bases). Germline CDR1 is MNHNS and CDR2 is SASEGT. V lost 5 bases, J lost 4 bases, and 11 bases lay in between. The CDR3 has 13 residues. CDR3 nucleotides: TGTGCCAGCAGTACAACAGGGAGCACTGAAGCTTTCTTT. Protein product: CASSTTGSTEAFF.

The V and J genes are TRBV6-1 and TRBJ1-4; D is possibly TRBD1 (5 bases). Trimming pared 2 bases from V and 5 bases from J, leaving 12 bases between. Germline V gene lookup returns CDR1 MNHNS and CDR2 SASEGT. The CDR3 covers 15 residues. CDR3 region: CASSEWPRGNEKLFF. CDR3 sequence (DNA): TGTGCCAGCAGTGAATGGCCAAGGGGAAATGAAAAACTGTTTTTT.

This rearrangement joins TRBV6-1 to TRBJ2-5; 9 bases fit TRBD2. Germline V CDR1 and CDR2: MNHNS, SASEGT. CDR3 length: 15 residues. V shed 2 bases and J 4 bases; nucleotides not matched to a gene: 5. CDR3: CASSERGLARETQYF. In DNA form, the CDR3 reads TGTGCCAGCAGTGAACGGGGACTAGCACGAGAGACCCAGTACTTC.

This rearrangement joins TRBV19 to TRBJ1-2; 9 nucleotides align to TRBD1. CDR1 is LNHDA and CDR2 is SQIVND in the germline V gene (reference sequence). The J segment lost 7 bases and the V segment lost 1 base, leaving 4 bases of the junction unmatched. This CDR3 is built from 14 residues. The CDR3 sequence is CASSIAQGASGYTF. The CDR3 nucleotides are TGTGCCAGTAGTATAGCACAGGGGGCGAGTGGCTACACCTTC.

The genes are TRBV2 and TRBJ2-7, with D possibly being TRBD1 (6 bases). This CDR3 has 14 residues. V was clipped by 6 bases and J by 6 bases, with 18 bases between them. Germline V gene data show CDR1 as SNHLY and CDR2 as FYNNEI. This chain's CDR3 is CASRSQGILSEQYF. DNA of the CDR3: TGTGCCAGCAGATCACAGGGTATCCTCTCCGAGCAGTACTTC.

The chain has TRBV4-3 and TRBJ2-7; 11 bases are a match to TRBD2. In germline, CDR1 is LGHNA, CDR2 YSLEER. The V and J ends lost 1 base and 1 base, in that order; junction bases with no gene match: 0. The CDR3 runs 15 residues. Here the CDR3 DNA reads TGCGCCAGCAGCCAAGGACTAGCGGGATCCTACGAGCAGTACTTC. It yields the protein CASSQGLAGSYEQYF.

The V call is TRBV9, the J call TRBJ2-1, with 12 positions matching TRBD2. The V gene's germline CDR1 is SGDLS and CDR2 YYNGEE. This CDR3 has 20 amino acids. After removal of 4 bases from V and 5 bases from J, the junction contained 19 bases not matched to a gene. CDR3 nucleotide sequence: TGTGCCAGCAGCCTGCCAAGACTAGCGGGAGAGCTTAAACCGAACAATGAGCAGTTCTTC. Its protein product is CASSLPRLAGELKPNNEQFF.

The rearrangement joins TRBV7-8 to TRBJ1-5; D is unclear. The ends were cut back, 2 bases at V and 0 bases at J, with 5 bases in the middle. CDR3 length: 14 residues. CDR1 and CDR2 (germline): SGHVS, FQNEAQ. The CDR3 DNA follows: TGTGCCAGCAGCTTATCTCTTAGCAATCAGCCCCAGCATTTT. This gives the protein CASSLSLSNQPQHF.

The chain links TRBV27 to TRBJ2-7; perhaps TRBD1 as D (6 bases). Germline assignment: CDR1 MNHEY and CDR2 SMNVEV (reference sequence). Trimming removed 2 bases at V and 6 bases at J, with 17 bases between. The CDR3 is made up of 15 amino acids. The CDR3, as DNA: TGTGCCAGCAGTTTAAGTCCCACAGGGCCCGGCGAGCAGTACTTC. It translates to CASSLSPTGPGEQYF.

The chain has TRBV2 and TRBJ2-2, with a weak D call TRBD1 (5 bases). The CDR3 is 14 amino acids. The V gene's germline CDR1 is SNHLY and CDR2 FYNNEI. Trimming took 5 bases from V and 7 from J, leaving 14 bases between them. The CDR3 bases are TGTGCCAGCAGTCCCAAGACAGCCGGCGGGGAGCTGTTTTTT. This translates into CASSPKTAGGELFF.

The rearrangement links TRBV11-2 to TRBJ2-7, with D uncertain. Germline values: CDR1 SGHAT, CDR2 FQNNGV. Deletions cut 4 bases from V and 2 bases from J, with 9 bases between. The CDR3 has 13 amino acids. The CDR3 sequence is CASSSPTAYEQYF. The CDR3 DNA reads as TGTGCCAGCAGCTCCCCAACAGCCTACGAGCAGTACTTC.

This chain links TRBV27 with TRBJ2-3; 8 bases align to TRBD2. The CDR3 covers 15 residues. Per the germline V gene, CDR1 is MNHEY and CDR2 is SMNVEV (reference sequence). V trimming: 5 bases; J trimming: 6 bases; junction bases outside the gene matches: 10. The CDR3 DNA reads as TGTGCCAGCAGTCAGATAGCGGGATCGGGTGATACGCAGTATTTT. Translation: CASSQIAGSGDTQYF.

This chain links TRBV6-1 with TRBJ1-5; 7 bases fit TRBD1. The CDR3 is 15 residues long. Germline loops: CDR1 MNHNS, CDR2 SASEGT. J was trimmed by 0 bases and V by 5 bases; bases with no gene match: 4. This chain's CDR3 is CASSITGVSNQPQHF. DNA for the CDR3: TGTGCCAGCAGTATCACAGGGGTTAGCAATCAGCCCCAGCATTTT.

V is TRBV10-3 and J is TRBJ1-5, with D uncertain. The length of the CDR3 is 16 residues. From germline, CDR1 is ENHRY and CDR2 SYGVKD. V lost 3 bases and J lost 4, with 16 bases in between. This CDR3 is CAISDVLGVGNQPQHF. The CDR3 bases are TGTGCCATCAGTGACGTCTTGGGAGTGGGGAATCAGCCCCAGCATTTT.

V gene TRBV4-1 combines with J gene TRBJ1-5; possible D gene TRBD1, 5 bases. V was pared by 1 base and J by 6 bases, with 7 bases between. From germline, CDR1 is MGHRA and CDR2 YSYEKL. This CDR3 has 13 amino acids. The CDR3 spells CASSQGGVQPQHF. CDR3 nucleotides: TGCGCCAGCAGCCAAGGGGGGGTTCAGCCCCAGCATTTT.

The rearrangement links TRBV18 to TRBJ2-7; D is possibly TRBD2 (5 bases). Trimming stripped 5 bases from V and 0 bases from J, with 11 bases between. The CDR3 consists of 14 residues. Germline V gene lookup returns CDR1 KGHSH and CDR2 LQKENI. In nucleotides, the CDR3 is TGTGCCAGCTCAAGGGAGCAAAGCTCCTACGAGCAGTACTTC. Translation gives CASSREQSSYEQYF.

V is TRBV5-1 and J is TRBJ1-1; 9 nucleotides agree with TRBD1. Germline trimming cut 4 bases from V and 7 bases from J; bases unmatched to any gene: 14. CDR1 is SGHRS and CDR2 is YFSETQ in the germline V gene. This CDR3 has 16 residues. CDR3 loop: CASSPRHPGQGDEAFF. The CDR3 region has the DNA TGCGCCAGCAGCCCCAGACACCCGGGACAGGGCGATGAAGCTTTCTTT.

The V and J genes are TRBV28 and TRBJ1-5; 7 positions match TRBD1. Germline values: CDR1 MDHEN, CDR2 SYDVKM. V lost 5 bases and J lost 5; bases outside the gene matches: 6. CDR3 length: 14 amino acids. The CDR3, as DNA: TGTGCCAGCAGTCTTGACAGGGTGGATCAGCCCCAGCATTTT. Amino acids: CASSLDRVDQPQHF. The whole variable domain, filled in from reference TRBV28 and TRBJ1-5, reads DVKVTQSSRYLVKRTGEKVFLECVQDMDHENMFWYRQDPGLGLRLIYFSYDVKMKEKGDIPEGYSVSREKKERFSLILESASTNQTSMYLCASSLDRVDQPQHFGDGTRLSIL.

V usage is TRBV6-6 and J usage is TRBJ1-2, with D tentatively TRBD1 (6 bases). The germline V and J ends were trimmed by 2 bases and 4 bases, with 14 bases remaining between them. This CDR3 contains 15 residues. CDR1 and CDR2 from the germline V gene are MNHNY and SVGAGI (reference sequence). This CDR3 reads CASSYAGGPSYGYTF. CDR3 sequence (DNA): TGTGCCAGCAGTTACGCCGGGGGGCCCAGCTATGGCTACACCTTC.

In nucleotides, the CDR3 is TGTGCCACCTTAGCATCTGTAGGCGAGCAGTACTTC. Protein: CATLASVGEQYF. The J gene is TRBJ2-7, the V gene TRBV15; unclear D gene. The CDR3 length is 12 residues. Germline CDR1 is LNHNV and CDR2 is YYDKDF (reference sequence). V shed 8 bases and J shed 6 bases, with 14 bases lying between them.